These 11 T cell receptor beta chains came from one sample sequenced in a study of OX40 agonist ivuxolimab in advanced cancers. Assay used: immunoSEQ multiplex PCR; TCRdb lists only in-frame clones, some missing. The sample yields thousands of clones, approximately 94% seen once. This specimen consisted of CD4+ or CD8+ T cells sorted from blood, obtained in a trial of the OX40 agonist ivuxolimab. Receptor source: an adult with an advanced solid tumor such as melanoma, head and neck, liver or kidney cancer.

This CDR3 is CASSPTGQQNEKLFF. Here the CDR3 DNA reads TGTGCCAGCTCACCAACGGGACAGCAAAATGAAAAACTGTTTTTT. This rearrangement joins TRBV18 to TRBJ1-4; 7 bases agree with TRBD1. Germline-derived CDR1 and CDR2 are KGHSH and LQKENI. The CDR3 is 15 residues long. Trimming at V came to 2 bases and at J to 5 bases, leaving 5 bases not matched to a gene. Drawing the rest from reference TRBV18 and TRBJ1-4, the complete variable domain is NAGVMQNPRHLVRRRGQEARLRCSPMKGHSHVYWYRQLPEEGLKFMVYLQKENIIDESGMPKERFSAEFPKEGPSILRIQQVVRGDSAAYFCASSPTGQQNEKLFFGSGTQLSVL.

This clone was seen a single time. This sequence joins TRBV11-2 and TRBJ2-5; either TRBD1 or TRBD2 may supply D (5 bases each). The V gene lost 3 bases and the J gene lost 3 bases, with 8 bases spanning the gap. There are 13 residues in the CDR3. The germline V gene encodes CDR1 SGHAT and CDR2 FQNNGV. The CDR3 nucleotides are TGTGCCAGCAGCTTGCAGGGAGAAGAGACCCAGTACTTC. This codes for CASSLQGEETQYF.

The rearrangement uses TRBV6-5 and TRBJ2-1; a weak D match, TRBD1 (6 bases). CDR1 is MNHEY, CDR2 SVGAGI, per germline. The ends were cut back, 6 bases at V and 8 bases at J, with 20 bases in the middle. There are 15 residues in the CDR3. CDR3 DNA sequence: TGTGCCAGCAGCCGGGGCAGGGGAGATAGGGATGAGCAGTTCTTC. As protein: CASSRGRGDRDEQFF.

The CDR3 spells CASRASGRGHQPQHF. CDR3 in DNA: TGTGCCAGCAGGGCCTCTGGCAGGGGGCATCAGCCCCAGCATTTT. This sequence joins TRBV28 and TRBJ1-5; 8 bases map to TRBD1. CDR1 and CDR2 from the germline V gene are MDHEN and SYDVKM. This CDR3 has 15 residues. Trimming cost V 6 bases and J 5 bases; bases outside gene matches: 9.

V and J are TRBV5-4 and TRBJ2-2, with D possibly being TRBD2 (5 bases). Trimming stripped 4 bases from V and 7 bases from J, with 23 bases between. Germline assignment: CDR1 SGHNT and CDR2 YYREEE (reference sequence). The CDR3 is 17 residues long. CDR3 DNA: TGTGCCAGCAGCCATACCCGGGATGAACTCTGGGGCGGGGAGCTGTTTTTT. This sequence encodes CASSHTRDELWGGELFF.

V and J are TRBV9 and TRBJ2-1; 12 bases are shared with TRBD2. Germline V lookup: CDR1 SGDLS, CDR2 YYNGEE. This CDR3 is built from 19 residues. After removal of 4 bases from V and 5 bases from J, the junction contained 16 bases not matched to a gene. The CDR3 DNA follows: TGTGCCAGCAGCCCCCAGGCGCCTGGGCTAGCGGGAGGGAACAATGAGCAGTTCTTC. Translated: CASSPQAPGLAGGNNEQFF.

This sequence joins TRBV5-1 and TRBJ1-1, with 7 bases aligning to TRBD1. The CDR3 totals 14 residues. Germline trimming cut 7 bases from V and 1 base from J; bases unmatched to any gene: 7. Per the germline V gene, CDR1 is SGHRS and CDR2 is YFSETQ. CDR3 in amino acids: CASDRGQANTEAFF. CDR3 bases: TGCGCCAGCGATAGGGGGCAGGCGAACACTGAAGCTTTCTTT. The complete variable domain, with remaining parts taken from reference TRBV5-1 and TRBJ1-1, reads KAGVTQTPRYLIKTRGQQVTLSCSPISGHRSVSWYQQTPGQGLQFLFEYFSETQRNKGNFPGRFSGRQFSNSRSEMNVSTLELGDSALYLCASDRGQANTEAFFGQGTRLTVV.

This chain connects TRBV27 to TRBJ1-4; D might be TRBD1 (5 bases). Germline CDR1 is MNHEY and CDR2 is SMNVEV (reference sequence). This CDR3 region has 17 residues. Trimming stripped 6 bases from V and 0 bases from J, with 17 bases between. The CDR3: CASRPGRTITTNEKLFF. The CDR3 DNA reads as TGTGCCAGCAGACCGGGACGGACGATTACAACTAATGAAAAACTGTTTTTT.

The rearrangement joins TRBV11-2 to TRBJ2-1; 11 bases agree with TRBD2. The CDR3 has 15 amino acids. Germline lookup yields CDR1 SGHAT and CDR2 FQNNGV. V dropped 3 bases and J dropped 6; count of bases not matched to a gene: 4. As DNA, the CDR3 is TGTGCCAGCAGCTTGGGTAGCGGGAGGGCCAATGAGCAGTTCTTC. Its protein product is CASSLGSGRANEQFF.

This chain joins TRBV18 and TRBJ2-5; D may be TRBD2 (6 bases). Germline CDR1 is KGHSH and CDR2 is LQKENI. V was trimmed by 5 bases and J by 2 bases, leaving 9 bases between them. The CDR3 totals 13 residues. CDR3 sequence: CASSAGTQETQYF. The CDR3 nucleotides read TGTGCCAGCTCAGCGGGGACTCAAGAGACCCAGTACTTC.

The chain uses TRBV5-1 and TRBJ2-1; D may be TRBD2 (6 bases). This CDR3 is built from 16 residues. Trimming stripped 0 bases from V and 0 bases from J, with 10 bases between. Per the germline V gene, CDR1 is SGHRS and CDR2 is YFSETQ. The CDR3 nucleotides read TGCGCCAGCAGCTTGGGGGGAGGCCTCTCCTACAATGAGCAGTTCTTC. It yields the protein CASSLGGGLSYNEQFF.